The 11 T cell receptor beta chains in this list originate from one sample, sequenced in a study of T cell responses to AZD1222 COVID-19 vaccine (dated by TCRdb to about 2021). The library was made by the immunoSEQ multiplex PCR assay. TCRdb stores this immuneACCESS table with in-frame sequences only. Part of the clones is absent; in the studies checked, under half of the shortfall reflects unresolved V genes, and no reason is known for the rest. The sample yields 140,000 to 150,000 clones; around 92% were counted once. Together, the top ten hold roughly 3% of the sample. The time point label for this specimen denotes: about 28 days (+/-7) after the second vaccine dose. This material consisted of peripheral blood, taken 28 days after the second AZD1222 dose. The receptors stem from an adult who received the AZD1222 COVID-19 vaccine.

DNA for the CDR3: TGTGCCAGCAGTTGGGACAGGGGCTACACCTTC. Encoded protein: CASSWDRGYTF. The chain couples TRBV28 to TRBJ1-2; 8 bases fit TRBD1. CDR1 and CDR2 from the germline V gene are MDHEN and SYDVKM. The ends lost 4 bases at V and 8 bases at J; junction bases unmatched: 0. CDR3 length: 11 amino acids.

DNA for the CDR3: TGTGCCAGCAGTTACTCGACCAGGAACACTGAAGCTTTCTTT. Translated: CASSYSTRNTEAFF. V and J are TRBV6-5 and TRBJ1-1; D ambiguous. This CDR3 is 14 amino acids long. Trimming removed 0 bases from V and 1 base from J, with 6 bases in between. CDR1 is MNHEY and CDR2 is SVGAGI in the germline V gene.

This clone was counted a single time. The V call is TRBV24-1, the J call TRBJ2-7; tentative D call: TRBD2 (5 bases). This CDR3 spans 13 amino acids. V was clipped by 4 bases and J by 3 bases, with 9 bases between them. The germline V gene encodes CDR1 KGHDR and CDR2 SFDVKD. The CDR3 loop reads CATSESAGYEQYF. CDR3 coding DNA: TGTGCCACCAGTGAGTCCGCGGGCTACGAGCAGTACTTC.

This sequence joins TRBV5-5 and TRBJ2-7; 10 nucleotides align to TRBD1. Germline assignment: CDR1 SGHKS and CDR2 YYEKEE (reference sequence). The CDR3 consists of 14 residues. Trimming took 3 bases from V and 6 from J; bases not matched to a gene: 6. CDR3 bases: TGTGCCAGCAGCTCCTGGGACAGGGGAGGCGAGCAGTACTTC. This gives the protein CASSSWDRGGEQYF.

This chain uses TRBV19 with TRBJ2-2, with TRBD1 matching 7 bases. The CDR3 has 15 amino acids. Germline V gives CDR1 LNHDA, CDR2 SQIVND (reference sequence). J was trimmed by 0 bases and V by 2 bases; bases with no gene match: 0. Here the CDR3 DNA reads TGTGCCAGTAGTATAACAGGGGCGAACACCGGGGAGCTGTTTTTT. It specifies CASSITGANTGELFF.

The J gene is TRBJ1-1, the V gene TRBV29-1; no reliable D call. The CDR3 spans 10 residues. Trimming removed 5 bases from V and 3 bases from J, with 4 bases in between. Germline V gives CDR1 SQVTM, CDR2 ANQGSEA. The CDR3 sequence is CSVSDTEAFF. The CDR3 nucleotides are TGCAGCGTTTCGGACACTGAAGCTTTCTTT.

This rearrangement joins TRBV27 to TRBJ2-3; TRBD1 agrees at 7 bases. Germline CDR1 reads MNHEY; CDR2 reads SMNVEV (reference sequence). The CDR3 runs 15 residues. V was pared by 3 bases and J by 0 bases, with 3 bases of the junction left unmatched. The CDR3 bases are TGTGCCAGCAGTTTCCGGGACAGTAGCACAGATACGCAGTATTTT. As protein: CASSFRDSSTDTQYF.

DNA of the CDR3: TGTGCCAGCAGTTACGGCGGATCCACCTACGAGCAGTACTTC. Residues: CASSYGGSTYEQYF. The chain is built from TRBV6-5 and TRBJ2-7; D ambiguous. Trimming left V 2 bases short and J 2 bases short, with 10 bases between. Per germline, CDR1 MNHEY and CDR2 SVGAGI. The CDR3 length is 14 residues.

The V call is TRBV5-6, the J call TRBJ2-5, with D perhaps matching TRBD2 (5 bases). Germline lookup yields CDR1 SGHDT and CDR2 YYEEEE. Trimming took 5 bases from V and 5 from J, leaving 22 bases between them. The CDR3 length is 16 residues. The chain's CDR3 is CASRSTPSGFMETQYF. The CDR3 DNA follows: TGTGCCAGCAGGTCGACTCCCAGCGGCTTCATGGAGACCCAGTACTTC.

This clone was picked up one time. V gene TRBV6-2 or TRBV6-3 combines with J gene TRBJ2-7; TRBD1 is a possible D gene (5 bases). Trimming cost V 7 bases and J 0 bases, with 16 bases left between them. Looked up from germline, CDR1 is MNHEY and CDR2 is SVGEGT. There are 15 residues in the CDR3. CDR3: CASTPLIDSSYEQYF. The DNA for the CDR3 is TGTGCCAGCACCCCACTAATCGACAGCTCCTACGAGCAGTACTTC.

This clone showed up just once. The chain links TRBV7-9 to TRBJ1-5; 7 positions match TRBD1. Germline CDR1 is SEHNR and CDR2 is FQNEAQ (reference sequence). Trimming took 3 bases from V and 6 from J; bases not matched to a gene: 5. The CDR3 totals 14 residues. CDR3 bases: TGTGCCAGCAGCTTTGACAGGGAGAGTCAGCCCCAGCATTTT. Amino acids: CASSFDRESQPQHF.